Following are 7 T cell receptor beta chains from one sample sequenced in a study of T cell changes during pregnancy in multiple sclerosis (dated by TCRdb to the late 2010s). To prepare the library, the immunoSEQ multiplex PCR assay was applied. Imported from immuneACCESS, the table was reduced by TCRdb to in-frame sequences with V and J called. These copies leave out some clones; in studies compared against another copy, an unresolved V gene accounts for under half, and the cause of the remainder is not known. The sample profile shows some 70,000 clones; roughly nine tenths of them were found once. The top ten constitute around 0.86% of the sample. The sample here was peripheral blood, taken in the second trimester of pregnancy. These receptors originate from a female donor with multiple sclerosis, enrolled in a pregnancy study.

This clone occurred once. This chain links TRBV29-1 with TRBJ2-1, with 9 bases that match TRBD2. V gave up 7 bases and J gave up 4 bases; unmatched junction bases: 8. CDR1 is SQVTM and CDR2 is ANQGSEA in the germline V gene. This CDR3 spans 14 amino acids. The CDR3 DNA is TGCAGCGCTTCCTTAGCGGGGGATTACAATGAGCAGTTCTTC. It yields the protein CSASLAGDYNEQFF.

In its sample, this clone was seen once. V is TRBV9 and J is TRBJ2-4, with TRBD2 matching 8 bases. The V gene's germline CDR1 is SGDLS and CDR2 YYNGEE. Trimming cost V 1 base and J 2 bases; bases outside gene matches: 2. CDR3 length: 15 residues. The CDR3, as DNA: TGTGCCAGCAGCGTATCGGGGGGGACCAAAAACATTCAGTACTTC. Its protein product is CASSVSGGTKNIQYF.

V is TRBV5-4 and J is TRBJ2-7; TRBD1 aligns across 9 bases. The CDR3 has 14 residues. The germline V gene encodes CDR1 SGHNT and CDR2 YYREEE (reference sequence). V lost 4 bases, J lost 3 bases, and 5 bases stayed unmatched. CDR3 coding DNA: TGTGCCAGCAGCATGGGGGGACAGGGCTACGAGCAGTACTTC. Amino acid sequence: CASSMGGQGYEQYF.

The chain links TRBV19 to TRBJ1-1, with a possible D match to TRBD1 (6 bases). Looked up from germline, CDR1 is LNHDA and CDR2 is SQIVND (reference sequence). The V gene lost 2 bases and the J gene lost 10 bases, with 14 bases spanning the gap. This CDR3 region has 13 residues. The CDR3 sequence: CASSIQNRDRAFF. For the CDR3, the DNA is TGTGCCAGTAGTATACAGAACAGGGATCGAGCTTTCTTT.

The CDR3: CASSGGRRQPQHF. DNA of the CDR3: TGTGCCAGCAGTGGGGGGCGGCGACAGCCCCAGCATTTT. This rearrangement joins TRBV6-1 to TRBJ1-5; TRBD1 might be the D (6 bases). The V end was cut by 4 bases, the J end by 7 bases, with 11 bases between. Germline CDR1 MNHNS, CDR2 SASEGT. This CDR3 comprises 13 residues.

CDR3 nucleotide sequence: TGTGCCAGCAGCTTAGGCGGGGGGGCCGGGGAGACCCAGTACTTC. This translates into CASSLGGGAGETQYF. The J gene is TRBJ2-5, the V gene TRBV7-3, with TRBD2 matching 9 bases. The CDR3 has 15 residues. Germline-derived CDR1 and CDR2 are SGHTA and FQGTGA. V trimming: 2 bases; J trimming: 5 bases; junction bases outside the gene matches: 6.

This chain joins TRBV11-3 and TRBJ2-3; 14 bases match TRBD2. With 6 bases clipped from V and 3 bases from J, the junction kept 8 bases outside the gene matches. The CDR3 contains 17 residues. Germline loops: CDR1 SGHNT, CDR2 YENEEA. Here the CDR3 reads CASSPGLAGGITDTQYF. The CDR3 region has the DNA TGTGCCAGCAGTCCCGGACTAGCGGGGGGCATAACAGATACGCAGTATTTT.